One sample yielded the 6 T cell receptor beta chains listed below, sequenced in a study of blood T cell repertoires in COVID-19. Profiled with immunoSEQ multiplex PCR; TCRdb holds only in-frame clones, not every one. The sample yields around 300,000 clones, under 90% seen once. Sample: peripheral blood. Receptors originate from a man aged 50 or older with acute or convalescent COVID-19.

For this clone: Mismatch with germline at one junction end may stem from a read error. The V call is TRBV5-1, the J call TRBJ1-1, with D maybe TRBD1 (6 bases). CDR3 length: 14 amino acids. Germline V CDR1 and CDR2: SGHRS, YFSETQ. In DNA form, the CDR3 reads TGCGCCAGCTCGATTTACGGGACAAACAATGAAGCTTTCTTT. Translated, it gives CASSIYGTNNEAFF.

The CDR3 region has the DNA TGTGCCAGCTCACCGGGCCCGACCTACGAGCAGTACTTC. Encoded protein: CASSPGPTYEQYF. V is TRBV18 and J is TRBJ2-7; D is unclear. CDR3 length equals 13 residues. CDR1 is KGHSH and CDR2 is LQKENI in the germline V gene. V gave up 3 bases and J gave up 2 bases, with 8 bases separating them.

The chain has TRBV2 and TRBJ2-1; TRBD2 agrees at 8 bases. The trim removed 4 bases at V and 3 bases at J, leaving 5 bases unmatched. The CDR3 is 15 amino acids. Germline loops: CDR1 SNHLY, CDR2 FYNNEI. This chain's CDR3 is CASSVGGGNYNEQFF. CDR3 DNA: TGTGCCAGCAGTGTCGGCGGGGGGAACTACAATGAGCAGTTCTTC.

This chain joins TRBV10-3 and TRBJ1-5; D is perhaps TRBD1 (6 bases). The ends were cut back, 0 bases at V and 5 bases at J, with 14 bases in the middle. The germline V gene encodes CDR1 ENHRY and CDR2 SYGVKD. The CDR3 has 16 residues. The CDR3 loop is CAISESTGRGYQPQHF. The CDR3 DNA reads as TGTGCCATCAGTGAGTCGACGGGCAGGGGATATCAGCCCCAGCATTTT.

This clone has only a few counts. The rearrangement joins TRBV6-6 to TRBJ2-7; weak D call: TRBD1 (6 bases). Trimming left V 6 bases short and J 4 bases short, with 13 bases between. Germline V gives CDR1 MNHNY, CDR2 SVGAGI (reference sequence). This CDR3 is 13 amino acids long. In nucleotides, the CDR3 is TGTGCCAGCAGCCCGGGACACTTATACGAGCAGTACTTC. Protein product: CASSPGHLYEQYF.

The chain is built from TRBV5-6 and TRBJ1-2; 10 bases line up with TRBD1. Germline assignment: CDR1 SGHDT and CDR2 YYEEEE. Trimming removed 6 bases from V and 8 bases from J; junction bases left unmatched: 10. This CDR3 region has 14 residues. The CDR3 reads CASTRRDRGGGYTF. The CDR3, as DNA: TGTGCCAGCACACGCCGGGACAGGGGAGGAGGCTACACCTTC.